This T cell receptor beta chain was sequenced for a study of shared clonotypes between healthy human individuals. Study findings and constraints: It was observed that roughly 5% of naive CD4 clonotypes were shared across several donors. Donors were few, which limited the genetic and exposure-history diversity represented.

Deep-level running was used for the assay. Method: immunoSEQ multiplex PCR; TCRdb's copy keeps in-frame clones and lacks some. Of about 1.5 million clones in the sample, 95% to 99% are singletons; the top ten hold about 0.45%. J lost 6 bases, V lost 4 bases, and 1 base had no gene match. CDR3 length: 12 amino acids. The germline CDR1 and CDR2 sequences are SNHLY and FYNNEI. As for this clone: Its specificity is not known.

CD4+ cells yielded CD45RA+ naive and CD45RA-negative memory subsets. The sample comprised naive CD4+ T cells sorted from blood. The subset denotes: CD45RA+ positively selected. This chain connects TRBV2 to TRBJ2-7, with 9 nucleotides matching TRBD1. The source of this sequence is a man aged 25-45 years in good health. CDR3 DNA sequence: TGTGCCAGCAGTGGGACAGGGGTCGAGCAGTACTTC. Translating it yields CASSGTGVEQYF.